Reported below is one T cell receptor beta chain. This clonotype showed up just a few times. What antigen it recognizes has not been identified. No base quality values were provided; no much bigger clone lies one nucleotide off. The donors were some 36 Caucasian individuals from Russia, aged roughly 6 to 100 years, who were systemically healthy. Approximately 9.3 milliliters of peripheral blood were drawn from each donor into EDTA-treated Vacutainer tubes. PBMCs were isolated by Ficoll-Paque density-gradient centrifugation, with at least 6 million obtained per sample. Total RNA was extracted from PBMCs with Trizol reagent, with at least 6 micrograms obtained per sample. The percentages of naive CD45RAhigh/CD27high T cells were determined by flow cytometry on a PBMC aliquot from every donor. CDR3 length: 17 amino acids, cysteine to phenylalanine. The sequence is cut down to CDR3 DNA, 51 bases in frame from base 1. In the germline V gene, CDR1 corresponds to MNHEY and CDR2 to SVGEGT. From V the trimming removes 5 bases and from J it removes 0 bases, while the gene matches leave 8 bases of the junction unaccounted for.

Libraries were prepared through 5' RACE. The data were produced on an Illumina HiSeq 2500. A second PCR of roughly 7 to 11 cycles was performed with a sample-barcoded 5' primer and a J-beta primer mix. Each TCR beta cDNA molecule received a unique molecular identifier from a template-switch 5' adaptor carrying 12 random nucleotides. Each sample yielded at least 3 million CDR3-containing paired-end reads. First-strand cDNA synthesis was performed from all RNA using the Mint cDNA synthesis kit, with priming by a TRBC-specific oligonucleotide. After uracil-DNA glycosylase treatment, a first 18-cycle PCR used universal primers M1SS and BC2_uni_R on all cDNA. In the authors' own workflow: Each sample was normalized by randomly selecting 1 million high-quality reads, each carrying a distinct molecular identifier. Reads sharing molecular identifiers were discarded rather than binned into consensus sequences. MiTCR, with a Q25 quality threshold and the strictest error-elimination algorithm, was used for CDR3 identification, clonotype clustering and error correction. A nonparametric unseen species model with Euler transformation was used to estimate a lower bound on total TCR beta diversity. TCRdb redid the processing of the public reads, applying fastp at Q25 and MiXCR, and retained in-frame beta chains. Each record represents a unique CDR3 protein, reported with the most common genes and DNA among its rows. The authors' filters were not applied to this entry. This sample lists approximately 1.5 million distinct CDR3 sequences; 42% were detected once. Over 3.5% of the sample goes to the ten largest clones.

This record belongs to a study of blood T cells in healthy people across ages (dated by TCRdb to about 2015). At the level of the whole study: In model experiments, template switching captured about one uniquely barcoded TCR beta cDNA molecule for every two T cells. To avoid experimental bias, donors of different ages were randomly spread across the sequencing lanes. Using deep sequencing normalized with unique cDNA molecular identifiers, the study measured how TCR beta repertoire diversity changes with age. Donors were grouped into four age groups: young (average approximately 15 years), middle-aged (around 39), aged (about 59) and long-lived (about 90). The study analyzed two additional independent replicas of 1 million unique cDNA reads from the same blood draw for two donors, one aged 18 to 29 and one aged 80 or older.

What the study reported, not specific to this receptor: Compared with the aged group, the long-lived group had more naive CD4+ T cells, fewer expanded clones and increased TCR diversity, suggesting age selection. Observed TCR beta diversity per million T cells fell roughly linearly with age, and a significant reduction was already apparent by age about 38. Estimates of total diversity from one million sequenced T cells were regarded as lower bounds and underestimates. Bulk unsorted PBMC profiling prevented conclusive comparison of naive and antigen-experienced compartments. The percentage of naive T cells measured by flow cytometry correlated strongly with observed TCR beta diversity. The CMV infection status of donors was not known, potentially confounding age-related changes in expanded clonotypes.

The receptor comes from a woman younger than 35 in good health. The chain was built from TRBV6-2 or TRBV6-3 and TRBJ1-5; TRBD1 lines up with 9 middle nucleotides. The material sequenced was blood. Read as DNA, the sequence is TGTGCCAGCAGTACCTACAGGGGGCCGTATAGCAATCAGCCCCAGCATTTT. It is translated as CASSTYRGPYSNQPQHF.